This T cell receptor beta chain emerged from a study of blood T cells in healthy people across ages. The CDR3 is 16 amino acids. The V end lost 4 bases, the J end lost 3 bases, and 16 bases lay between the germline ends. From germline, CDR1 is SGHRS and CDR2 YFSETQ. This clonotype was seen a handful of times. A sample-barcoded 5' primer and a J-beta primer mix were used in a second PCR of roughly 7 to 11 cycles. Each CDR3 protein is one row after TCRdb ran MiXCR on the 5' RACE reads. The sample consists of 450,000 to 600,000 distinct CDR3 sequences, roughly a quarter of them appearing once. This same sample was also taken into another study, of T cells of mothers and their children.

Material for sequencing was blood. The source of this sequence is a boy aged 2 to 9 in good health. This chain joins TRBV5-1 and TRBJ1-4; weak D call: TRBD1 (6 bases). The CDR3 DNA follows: TGCGCCAGCAGCCTCGCCCTCCAGGGGTCTAATGAAAAACTGTTTTTT. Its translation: CASSLALQGSNEKLFF.